A single sample is the source of the 27 T cell receptor beta chains below, sequenced in a study of naive and memory T cell subsets. The beta constant-region primer was an equimolar mix of two oligonucleotides covering TRBC1 and TRBC2. TCRdb recomputed calls from the UMI-ligation and nested PCR reads with MiXCR, one row per CDR3 protein. The sample has 65,000 to 85,000 distinct CDR3 sequences; approximately 14% are singletons. Sequencing input: central memory CD4+ T cells from blood. All receptors come from a human donor in good health.

This clonotype was counted only a few times. The J gene is TRBJ2-1, the V gene TRBV24-1; TRBD2 matches 10 bases. The CDR3 has 16 amino acids. The germline V gene has CDR1 KGHDR and CDR2 SFDVKD. Unmatched junction bases numbered 7, after V lost 2 bases and J lost 7 bases. The CDR3 sequence: CATSDWGLAKENEQFF. In nucleotides, the CDR3 is TGTGCCACCAGTGATTGGGGACTAGCGAAGGAAAATGAGCAGTTCTTC.

In this sample, this clonotype turned up many times. The chain carries TRBV4-2 and TRBJ2-6, with D unresolved. Trimming took 0 bases from V and 0 from J, leaving 6 bases between them. The V gene's germline CDR1 is LGHNA and CDR2 YNFKEQ. This CDR3 spans 16 amino acids. The CDR3 DNA is TGTGCCAGCAGCCAAGAGAGTTCCTCTGGGGCCAACGTCCTGACTTTC. This encodes CASSQESSSGANVLTF.

This clonotype was observed a few times. CDR3 sequence: CASSLVGRAGQETQYF. The DNA of the CDR3 is TGCGCCAGCAGCTTGGTAGGTAGGGCTGGACAAGAGACCCAGTACTTC. V usage is TRBV5-1 and J usage is TRBJ2-5; D not certain. This CDR3 has 16 residues. The V end lost 0 bases, the J end lost 2 bases, and 14 bases lay between the germline ends. CDR1 is SGHRS, CDR2 YFSETQ, per germline.

The J gene is TRBJ1-2, the V gene TRBV28; D is unresolved. The CDR3 loop spans 12 amino acids. CDR1 MDHEN and CDR2 SYDVKM come from the germline V gene. Trimming removed 3 bases from V and 5 bases from J, with 7 bases in between. CDR3 sequence: CASSFVGYGYTF. The DNA for the CDR3 is TGTGCCAGCAGTTTCGTGGGGTATGGCTACACCTTC.

CDR3 amino acids: CGAGGDASGNTIYF. The CDR3 region has the DNA TGCGGCGCAGGGGGCGATGCCTCTGGAAACACCATATATTTT. This chain joins TRBV20-1 and TRBJ1-3; TRBD1 matches 8 bases. The CDR3 loop spans 14 amino acids. The V gene's germline CDR1 is DFQATT and CDR2 SNEGSKA (reference sequence).

This clonotype was seen a few times. DNA of the CDR3: TGTGCCAGCAAGAGCGGGCCAAGCACAGATACGCAGTATTTT. Translation: CASKSGPSTDTQYF. The chain recombines TRBV6-2 or TRBV6-3 with TRBJ2-3; TRBD2 is a possible D gene (6 bases). CDR1 is MNHEY, CDR2 SVGEGT, per germline. The CDR3 has 14 amino acids. Trimming took 7 bases from V and 0 from J, leaving 11 bases between them.

This clonotype was detected many times. The CDR3 here is CSARNRDRGYGYTF. The CDR3 DNA follows: TGCAGTGCTAGAAACCGGGACAGGGGATATGGCTACACCTTC. V is TRBV20-1 and J is TRBJ1-2; 10 bases map to TRBD1. Germline lookup yields CDR1 DFQATT and CDR2 SNEGSKA (reference sequence). Trimming at V came to 2 bases and at J to 5 bases, leaving 5 bases not matched to a gene. There are 14 residues in the CDR3.

V is TRBV25-1 and J is TRBJ2-7; D may be TRBD1 or TRBD2 (5 bases each). Trimming cost V 10 bases and J 0 bases, with 16 bases left between them. CDR3 length: 14 residues. The germline gives CDR1 MGHDK, CDR2 SYGVNS. CDR3 protein: CAKDRDHDSYEQYF. CDR3 bases: TGTGCCAAAGACCGGGACCACGACTCCTACGAGCAGTACTTC.

This clonotype showed up just a few times. V and J are TRBV10-3 and TRBJ1-5; TRBD1 aligns across 12 bases. The V gene end was trimmed by 4 bases and the J gene end by 5 bases; junction bases not matched to a gene: 6. Per germline, CDR1 ENHRY and CDR2 SYGVKD. The CDR3 runs 16 residues. CDR3 in DNA: TGTGCCATCAGTGCCGGGACAGGGGGCTCCCATCAGCCCCAGCATTTT. Translated, it gives CAISAGTGGSHQPQHF.

This clonotype was detected only a few times. The chain links TRBV28 to TRBJ2-7; 7 nucleotides align to TRBD1. The germline V gene encodes CDR1 MDHEN and CDR2 SYDVKM. The CDR3 spans 14 residues. The V and J ends lost 6 bases and 2 bases, in that order; junction bases with no gene match: 7. The CDR3 DNA follows: TGTGCCAGCAGCCGACAGGGAGTAGCCTACGAGCAGTACTTC. Translated, it gives CASSRQGVAYEQYF.

The rearrangement joins TRBV30 to TRBJ2-3, with 9 bases fitting TRBD2. V gave up 2 bases and J gave up 10 bases; unmatched junction bases: 7. The CDR3 totals 13 residues. The germline gives CDR1 GTSNPN, CDR2 SVGIG (reference sequence). In DNA form, the CDR3 reads TGTGCCTGGAGTAAGGGGGGGACTAGCTCGCAGTATTTT. The encoded protein is CAWSKGGTSSQYF.

This clonotype was found a few times. This rearrangement joins TRBV12-3 or TRBV12-4 to TRBJ1-2; 9 bases are shared with TRBD1. V lost 7 bases, J lost 2 bases, and 17 bases stayed unmatched. The CDR3 has 18 amino acids. The CDR3 is CASTRAGDRVGRNYGYTF. DNA for the CDR3: TGTGCCAGCACCCGGGCGGGGGACAGGGTCGGGCGCAACTATGGCTACACCTTC.

This clonotype was observed a few times. The chain links TRBV29-1 to TRBJ2-1; 7 bases line up with TRBD1. This CDR3 spans 13 amino acids. Germline V gene sequence: CDR1 SQVTM, CDR2 ANQGSEA. V was clipped by 6 bases and J by 1 base; unmatched bases: 3. CDR3 in amino acids: CSVEGQSYNEQFF. In DNA form, the CDR3 reads TGCAGCGTCGAGGGACAGTCCTACAATGAGCAGTTCTTC.

This chain links TRBV5-6 with TRBJ1-2, with 7 bases lining up with TRBD1. The length of the CDR3 is 14 residues. Germline-derived CDR1 and CDR2 are SGHDT and YYEEEE. The V gene end was trimmed by 5 bases and the J gene end by 2 bases; junction bases not matched to a gene: 6. In DNA form, the CDR3 reads TGTGCCAGCAGGCGGCAGGGGGTGAACTATGGCTACACCTTC. Translation: CASRRQGVNYGYTF.

This clonotype appeared many times. The chain has TRBV3-1 and TRBJ2-1; D is uncertain. The CDR3 is made up of 14 amino acids. V lost 1 base and J 4 bases, leaving 8 bases between the germline ends. Germline V CDR1 and CDR2: LGHDT, YNNKEL (reference sequence). The CDR3 DNA sequence: TGTGCCAGCAGCCAAGGCCGGAAATACAATGAGCAGTTCTTC. Translating gives CASSQGRKYNEQFF.

This clonotype turned up a few times. The rearrangement links TRBV28 to TRBJ1-5; D remains unclear. Trimming shortened V by 3 bases and J by 6 bases, and 6 bases separated the two germline ends. The CDR3 spans 12 residues. Germline V lookup: CDR1 MDHEN, CDR2 SYDVKM. The CDR3: CASSFLVQPQHF. The CDR3 coding sequence is TGTGCCAGCAGTTTCCTAGTTCAGCCCCAGCATTTT.

V usage is TRBV6-5 and J usage is TRBJ1-1, with TRBD1 as a possible D gene (6 bases). This CDR3 has 16 residues. V lost 8 bases and J 5 bases, leaving 24 bases between the germline ends. CDR1 and CDR2 from the germline V gene are MNHEY and SVGAGI. In DNA, the CDR3 is TGTGCCAGCGGTCCCGTGGGGGGGGGGGCTGGGACTGAAGCTTTCTTT. Its translation: CASGPVGGGAGTEAFF.

This clonotype came up many times. This rearrangement joins TRBV20-1 to TRBJ2-7, with 9 nucleotides matching TRBD2. The V segment lost 3 bases and the J segment 0 bases; nucleotides outside the gene matches: 9. Germline V gene data show CDR1 as DFQATT and CDR2 as SNEGSKA (reference sequence). The CDR3 is 16 residues long. The CDR3 spells CSASGPSGALSYEQYF. In nucleotides, the CDR3 is TGCAGTGCTAGTGGACCTAGCGGGGCCCTCTCCTACGAGCAGTACTTC.

The chain has TRBV14 and TRBJ1-3, with D uncertain. CDR1 is SGHDN and CDR2 is FVKESK in the germline V gene. This CDR3 region has 11 residues. The V end lost 8 bases, the J end lost 4 bases, and 6 bases lay between the germline ends. CDR3 sequence reads: CASRSGNTIYF. CDR3 in DNA: TGTGCCAGCCGATCCGGAAACACCATATATTTT.

The sample holds many counts of this clonotype. The rearrangement links TRBV2 to TRBJ2-1; 9 positions match TRBD2. The J segment lost 0 bases and the V segment lost 11 bases, leaving 5 bases of the junction unmatched. The germline V gene encodes CDR1 SNHLY and CDR2 FYNNEI. The CDR3 covers 14 residues. CDR3 amino acids: CASRLAVSYNEQFF. In DNA, the CDR3 is TGTGCCTCCCGACTAGCGGTCTCCTACAATGAGCAGTTCTTC.

This clonotype was counted ten times or more. A junction end diverges from the germline sequence, so it may reflect a read error. The rearrangement links TRBV5-1 to TRBJ2-3, with 10 bases that match TRBD2. Germline V gives CDR1 SGHRS, CDR2 YFSETQ. The CDR3 has 15 amino acids. This chain's CDR3 is CASSLTSGSTDTQYF. The DNA of the CDR3 is TGTGCCAGCAGCTTGACTAGCGGGAGCACAGATACGCAGTATTTT. Full variable domain (rest looked up from reference TRBV5-1 and TRBJ2-3): KAGVTQTPRYLIKTRGQQVTLSCSPISGHRSVSWYQQTPGQGLQFLFEYFSETQRNKGNFPGRFSGRQFSNSRSEMNVSTLELGDSALYLCASSLTSGSTDTQYFGPGTRLTVL.

Concerning this clonotype: The junction shows a germline mismatch at one end, possibly a read error. The chain recombines TRBV11-2 with TRBJ2-5, with D maybe TRBD1 (7 bases). Germline lookup yields CDR1 SGHAT and CDR2 FQNNGV. CDR3 length: 17 residues. The CDR3 bases are TGTGCCAGCAGGTTAGAGCCGGGGGACAGCCGTCGAGAGACCCAGTACTTC. Amino acid sequence: CASRLEPGDSRRETQYF.

This clonotype appeared a few times. The chain has TRBV20-1 and TRBJ2-7; the match to TRBD1 covers 8 bases. CDR3 length: 12 amino acids. V dropped 5 bases and J dropped 5; count of bases not matched to a gene: 5. CDR1 is DFQATT and CDR2 is SNEGSKA in the germline V gene (reference sequence). CDR3 amino acids: CSAHPGGHEQYF. In DNA form, the CDR3 reads TGCAGTGCTCATCCAGGGGGCCACGAGCAGTACTTC.

This chain joins TRBV2 and TRBJ1-2, with D possibly TRBD1 on 6 matching bases. CDR1 SNHLY and CDR2 FYNNEI come from the germline V gene. The V end lost 2 bases, the J end lost 4 bases, and 14 bases lay between the germline ends. The CDR3 has 15 amino acids. CDR3 protein: CASSEFSQGIYGYTF. The CDR3, as DNA: TGTGCCAGCAGTGAATTTTCACAGGGCATCTATGGCTACACCTTC.

This clonotype has a count of ten or more. The chain carries TRBV3-1 and TRBJ2-1; 10 bases line up with TRBD2. The J segment lost 0 bases and the V segment lost 1 base, leaving 18 bases of the junction unmatched. The CDR3 extends over 22 amino acids. Germline V gene sequence: CDR1 LGHDT, CDR2 YNNKEL (reference sequence). This chain's CDR3 is CASSQVFSTLTSGPSSYNEQFF. CDR3 nucleotide sequence: TGTGCCAGCAGCCAAGTCTTCTCCACCTTGACTAGCGGGCCGAGCTCCTACAATGAGCAGTTCTTC.

The genes are TRBV12-3 or TRBV12-4 and TRBJ2-2; D may be TRBD1 (5 bases). Trimming removed 6 bases at V and 1 base at J, with 9 bases between. This CDR3 contains 14 residues. The CDR3 region is CASRTTVNTGELFF. CDR3 nucleotides: TGTGCCAGCAGGACGACAGTGAACACCGGGGAGCTGTTTTTT.

This clonotype was seen repeatedly, ten times or more. The chain is built from TRBV2 and TRBJ1-1; tentative D call: TRBD1 (6 bases). The CDR3 loop spans 15 amino acids. V shed 10 bases and J shed 5 bases, with 23 bases lying between them. Germline values: CDR1 SNHLY, CDR2 FYNNEI. As DNA, the CDR3 is TGTGCCACCAGGAAGGGGGACACCCCTGGGACTGAAGCTTTCTTT. This gives the protein CATRKGDTPGTEAFF.